These T cell receptor beta chains were read from a single sample in a study of OX40 agonist ivuxolimab in advanced cancers. TCRdb's copy holds only in-frame clones and misses some; the assay was immunoSEQ multiplex PCR. The sample lists 60,000 or so clones, roughly 87% occurring once. The sample consisted of CD4+ or CD8+ T cells sorted from blood, taken in a trial of the OX40 agonist ivuxolimab. These receptors all come from an adult with an advanced solid tumor such as melanoma, head and neck, liver or kidney cancer. Both conserved end residues are trimmed from each CDR3. Fields, in order: V gene, J gene, clone size, CDR3 protein. Expanded clones are given a class, and other clones once, few, many or no size at all.

>TRBV15|TRBJ2-5|-
ATSRAGETQY
>TRBV5-1|TRBJ2-7|-
ASSRGLAGAYEQY
>TRBV27|TRBJ1-1|-
ASSSDSMEAF
>TRBV15|TRBJ1-1|-
ATSKRGPWDTEAF
>TRBV13|TRBJ2-6|-
ASSDRQGVVAGANVLT
>TRBV6-1|TRBJ2-1|-
ALAGGPSEQF
>TRBV5-1|TRBJ2-7|-
ATSVAGGDYEQY
>TRBV11-2|TRBJ2-7|once
ASSPGGGTGYSEQY
>TRBV7-6|TRBJ1-3|-
ASSLVSRGGRNTIY
>TRBV27|TRBJ1-1|few
ASSSWVNTEAF
>TRBV5-4|TRBJ2-7|few
ASSSAGYEQY